This TCR beta chain comes out of a study of blood T cell repertoires in COVID-19. The overall study: The analysed material was cDNA or gDNA that came from T cells, B-cell-depleted T cells, or PBMCs.

Seattle enrolled patients during active infection and tracked them longitudinally. The CDR3 contains 15 residues. The V gene's germline CDR1 is GTSNPN and CDR2 SVGIG (reference sequence). Deletions cut 4 bases from V and 0 bases from J, with 16 bases between. As processed by the authors: Estimation of nucleated cell counts was performed using reference gene primer amplification. Sequencing used immunoSEQ multiplex PCR; TCRdb keeps in-frame clones, though not all of them. Clonal size and the V and J genes are those of that table, whereas D and trimming came from the DNA. The sample records 310,000 or so clones, about nine tenths being singletons.

J is TRBJ2-7 and V is TRBV30; the D gene is possibly TRBD2 (6 bases). Sequences were obtained from peripheral blood. The sequence was obtained from a woman in her thirties with COVID-19, enrolled during active disease. CDR3 residues: CAWTAGSLPSYEQYF. In nucleotides, the CDR3 is TGTGCCTGGACCGCCGGGAGCCTACCCTCCTACGAGCAGTACTTC.